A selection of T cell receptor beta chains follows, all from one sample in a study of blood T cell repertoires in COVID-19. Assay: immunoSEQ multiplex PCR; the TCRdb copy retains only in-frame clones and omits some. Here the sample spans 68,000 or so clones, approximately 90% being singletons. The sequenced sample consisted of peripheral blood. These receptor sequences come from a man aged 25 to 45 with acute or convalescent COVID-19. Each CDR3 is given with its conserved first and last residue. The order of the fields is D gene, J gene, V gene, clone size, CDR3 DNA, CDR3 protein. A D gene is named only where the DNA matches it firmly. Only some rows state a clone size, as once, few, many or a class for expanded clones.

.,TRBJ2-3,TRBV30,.,TGTGCCTGGAGTAGGGGTAAAGAAACAGATACGCAGTATTTT,CAWSRGKETDTQYF
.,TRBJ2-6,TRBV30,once,TGTGCCTGGAGTGTTCATAGCTCTGGGGCCAACGTCCTGACTTTC,CAWSVHSSGANVLTF
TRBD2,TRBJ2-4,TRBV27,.,TGTGCCAGCAGTTTGAGGGAGGGGTTGAACATTCAGTACTTC,CASSLREGLNIQYF
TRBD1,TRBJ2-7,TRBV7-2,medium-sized,TGTGCCAGCAGCTTAGGGACAGGGGGCCTTAGCTCCTACGAGCAGTACTTC,CASSLGTGGLSSYEQYF
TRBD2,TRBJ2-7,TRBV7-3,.,TGTGCCAGCAGCTTCCTCACTAGCGGGATGAACGACGAGCAGTACTTC,CASSFLTSGMNDEQYF
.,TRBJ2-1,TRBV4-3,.,TGCGCCAGCAGCCAAGTCCCCGGTATGCGGCCCTACAATGAGCAGTTCTTC,CASSQVPGMRPYNEQFF
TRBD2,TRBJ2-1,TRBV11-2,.,TGTGCCAGCAGCTTTGCTAGCGGGAGGGCAAATGAGCAGTTCTTC,CASSFASGRANEQFF
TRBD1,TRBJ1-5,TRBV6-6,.,TGTGCCAGCAGTCAGGACAGGGATAGCAATCAGCCCCAGCATTTT,CASSQDRDSNQPQHF
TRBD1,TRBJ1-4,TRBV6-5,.,TGTGCCACAGGGACAGGCCCATGGGAAAAACTGTTTTTT,CATGTGPWEKLFF
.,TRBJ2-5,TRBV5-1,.,TGCGCCAGCAGCTTGGAAGCAGAGACCCAGTACTTC,CASSLEAETQYF
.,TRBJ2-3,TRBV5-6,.,TGTGCCAGCAGCCCAATACAGGGAAATACGCAGTATTTT,CASSPIQGNTQYF